This T cell receptor beta chain emerged from a study of radiation and T cells in renal cell carcinoma. Findings and limits, study-wide: From baseline, blood top tumor clonotypes peaked at 2 weeks post-radiation. Without pretreatment biopsies, baseline tumor clonotype presence was undetermined.

Time point described: blood 4 weeks post-SBRT, at nephrectomy. The sample's treatment: 15 Gy SBRT to primary tumor, nephrectomy 4 weeks later. Nephrectomy followed 15 Gy stereotactic body radiation by 4 weeks. TCRdb keeps only in-frame clones here, not all; method: immunoSEQ multiplex PCR. The repertoire holds 75,000 to 90,000 clones, with 80% to 90% as singletons. The CDR3 totals 14 residues. The V and J ends lost 3 bases and 6 bases respectively, with 16 bases between them. Germline V gene data show CDR1 as SGHRS and CDR2 as YFSETQ. Details on this clone: Its antigen is currently unknown.

The chain links TRBV5-1 to TRBJ2-7, with D possibly TRBD1 on 6 matching bases. The sample consisted of blood, taken from a patient whose treatment included radiotherapy and nephrectomy. This receptor was taken from a woman in her 70s with renal cell carcinoma. CDR3 bases: TGCGCCAGCAGCTATAAACCGGGACAAGGCGAGCAGTACTTC. It codes for CASSYKPGQGEQYF.